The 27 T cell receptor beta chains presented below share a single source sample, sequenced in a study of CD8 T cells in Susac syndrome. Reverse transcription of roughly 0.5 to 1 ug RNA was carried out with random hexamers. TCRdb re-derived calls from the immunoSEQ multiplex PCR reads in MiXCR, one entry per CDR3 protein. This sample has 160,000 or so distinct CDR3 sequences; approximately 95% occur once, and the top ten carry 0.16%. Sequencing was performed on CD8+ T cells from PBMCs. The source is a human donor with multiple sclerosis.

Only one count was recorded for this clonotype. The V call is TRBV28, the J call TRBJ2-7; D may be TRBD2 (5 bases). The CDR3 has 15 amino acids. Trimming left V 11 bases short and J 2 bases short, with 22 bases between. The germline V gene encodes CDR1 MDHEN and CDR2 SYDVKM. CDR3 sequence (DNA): TGTGCCGCCAGTTTCGGGGTCGGGGAAACCTACGAGCAGTACTTC. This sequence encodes CAASFGVGETYEQYF.

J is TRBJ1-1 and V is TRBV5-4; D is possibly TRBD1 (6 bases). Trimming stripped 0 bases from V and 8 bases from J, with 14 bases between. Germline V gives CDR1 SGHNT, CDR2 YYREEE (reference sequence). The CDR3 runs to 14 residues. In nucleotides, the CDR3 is TGTGCCAGCAGCTTGGACAGGGCCGCCTCCGAAGCTTTCTTT. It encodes CASSLDRAASEAFF.

The CDR3 DNA follows: TGCAGTGCTAGAGTGATTAGCGGGGAGATCTACGGGAATGAGCAGTTCTTC. It yields the protein CSARVISGEIYGNEQFF. The gene calls are TRBV20-1 and TRBJ2-1; 8 bases map to TRBD2. The CDR3 length is 17 residues. V trimming: 1 base; J trimming: 7 bases; junction bases outside the gene matches: 15. In germline, CDR1 is DFQATT, CDR2 SNEGSKA (reference sequence).

CDR3 region: CSADPRPREQFF. The DNA of the CDR3 is TGCAGTGCTGATCCCCGTCCCCGTGAGCAGTTCTTC. V is TRBV20-1 and J is TRBJ2-1; D ambiguous. The CDR3 runs to 12 residues. Trimming stripped 5 bases from V and 9 bases from J, with 14 bases between. CDR1 and CDR2 (germline): DFQATT, SNEGSKA (reference sequence).

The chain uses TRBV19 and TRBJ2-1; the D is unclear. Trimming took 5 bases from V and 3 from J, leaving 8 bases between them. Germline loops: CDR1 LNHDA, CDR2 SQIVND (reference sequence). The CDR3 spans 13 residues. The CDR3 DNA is TGTGCCAGTAGTGGAAGAGACTACAATGAGCAGTTCTTC. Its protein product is CASSGRDYNEQFF.

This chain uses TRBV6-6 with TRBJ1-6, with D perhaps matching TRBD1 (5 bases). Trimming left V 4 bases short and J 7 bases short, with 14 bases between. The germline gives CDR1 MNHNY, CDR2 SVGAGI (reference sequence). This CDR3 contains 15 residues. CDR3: CASSFRDEENSPLHF. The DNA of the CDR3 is TGTGCCAGCAGTTTCCGGGACGAGGAAAATTCACCCCTCCACTTT.

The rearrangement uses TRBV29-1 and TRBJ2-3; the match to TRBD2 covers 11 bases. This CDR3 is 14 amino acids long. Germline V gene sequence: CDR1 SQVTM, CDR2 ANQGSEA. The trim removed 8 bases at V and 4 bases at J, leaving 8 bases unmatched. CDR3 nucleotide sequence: TGCAGCATCGTCCCTAGCGGGAGGTCAGATACGCAGTATTTT. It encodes CSIVPSGRSDTQYF.

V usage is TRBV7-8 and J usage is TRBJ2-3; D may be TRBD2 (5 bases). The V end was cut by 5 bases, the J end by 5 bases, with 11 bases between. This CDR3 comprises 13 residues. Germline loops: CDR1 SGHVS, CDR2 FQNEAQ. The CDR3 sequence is CASSGTSGDTQYF. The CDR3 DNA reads TGTGCCAGCAGCGGAACGAGCGGAGATACGCAGTATTTT.

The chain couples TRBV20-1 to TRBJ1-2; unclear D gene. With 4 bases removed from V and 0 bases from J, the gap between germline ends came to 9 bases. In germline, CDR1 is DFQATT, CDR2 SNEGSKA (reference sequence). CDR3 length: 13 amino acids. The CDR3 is CSATFVANYGYTF. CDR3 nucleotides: TGCAGTGCTACTTTTGTAGCTAACTATGGCTACACCTTC.

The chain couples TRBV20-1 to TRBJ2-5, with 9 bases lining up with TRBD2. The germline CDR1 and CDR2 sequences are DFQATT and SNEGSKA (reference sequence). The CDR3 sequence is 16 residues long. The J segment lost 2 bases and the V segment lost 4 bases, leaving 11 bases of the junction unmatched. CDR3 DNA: TGCAGTGCTACGTTCTTCCGACTAGCGGAACAAGAGACCCAGTACTTC. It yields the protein CSATFFRLAEQETQYF.

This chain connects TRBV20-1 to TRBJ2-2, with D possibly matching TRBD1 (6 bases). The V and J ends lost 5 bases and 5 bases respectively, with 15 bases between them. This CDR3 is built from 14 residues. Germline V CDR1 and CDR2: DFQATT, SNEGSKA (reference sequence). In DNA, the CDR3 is TGCAGTGCTTACAGGGCGTCGCCTACCGGGGAGCTGTTTTTT. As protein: CSAYRASPTGELFF.

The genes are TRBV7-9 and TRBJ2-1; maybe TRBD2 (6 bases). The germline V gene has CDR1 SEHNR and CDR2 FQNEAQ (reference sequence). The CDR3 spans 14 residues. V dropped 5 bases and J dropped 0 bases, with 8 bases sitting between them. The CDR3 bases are TGTGCCAGCAGCCACGGGAGCTCCTACAATGAGCAGTTCTTC. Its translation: CASSHGSSYNEQFF.

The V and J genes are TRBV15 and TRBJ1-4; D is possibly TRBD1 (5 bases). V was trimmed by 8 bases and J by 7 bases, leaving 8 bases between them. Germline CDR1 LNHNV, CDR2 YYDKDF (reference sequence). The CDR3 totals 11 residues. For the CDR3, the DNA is TGTGCCACCCAGGGCACTGAAAAACTGTTTTTT. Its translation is CATQGTEKLFF.

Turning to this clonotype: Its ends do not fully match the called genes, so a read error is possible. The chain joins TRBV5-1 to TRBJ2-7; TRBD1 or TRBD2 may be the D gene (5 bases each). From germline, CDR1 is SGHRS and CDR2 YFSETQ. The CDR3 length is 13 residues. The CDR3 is CASSFGGTYEQYF. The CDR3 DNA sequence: TGTGCCAGCAGTTTTGGGGGAACCTACGAGCAGTACTTC.

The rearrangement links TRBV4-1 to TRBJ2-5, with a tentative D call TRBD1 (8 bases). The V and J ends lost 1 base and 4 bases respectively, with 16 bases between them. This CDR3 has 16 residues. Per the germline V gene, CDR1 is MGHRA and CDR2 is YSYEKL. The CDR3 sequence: CASSQAMDREGETQYF. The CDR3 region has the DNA TGCGCCAGCAGCCAAGCTATGGACAGGGAGGGAGAGACCCAGTACTTC.

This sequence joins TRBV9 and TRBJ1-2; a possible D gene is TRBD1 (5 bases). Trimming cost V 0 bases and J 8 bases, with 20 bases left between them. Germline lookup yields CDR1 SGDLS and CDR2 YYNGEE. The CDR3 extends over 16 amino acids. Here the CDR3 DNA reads TGTGCCAGCAGCGTAGGGACAATAGGGGCGTCATGGGGCTACACCTTC. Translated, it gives CASSVGTIGASWGYTF.

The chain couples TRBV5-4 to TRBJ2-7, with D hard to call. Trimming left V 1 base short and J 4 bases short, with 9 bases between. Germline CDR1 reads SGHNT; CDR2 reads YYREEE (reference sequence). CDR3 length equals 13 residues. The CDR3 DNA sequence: TGTGCCAGCAGCTTGAGGCCACAGTACGAGCAGTACTTC. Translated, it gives CASSLRPQYEQYF.

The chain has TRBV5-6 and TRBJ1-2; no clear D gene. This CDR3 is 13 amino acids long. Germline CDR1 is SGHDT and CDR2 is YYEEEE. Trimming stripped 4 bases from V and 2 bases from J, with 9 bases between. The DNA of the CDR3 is TGTGCCAGCAGCCTCAGGAGAAACTATGGCTACACCTTC. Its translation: CASSLRRNYGYTF.

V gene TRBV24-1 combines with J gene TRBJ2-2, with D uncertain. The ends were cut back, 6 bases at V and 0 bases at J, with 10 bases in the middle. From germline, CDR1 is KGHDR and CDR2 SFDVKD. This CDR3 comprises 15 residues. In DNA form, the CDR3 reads TGTGCCACCAGTCCTACGGGTCCGAACACCGGGGAGCTGTTTTTT. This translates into CATSPTGPNTGELFF.

The CDR3 loop reads CAWSSFNEQFF. CDR3 in DNA: TGTGCCTGGAGTTCGTTCAATGAGCAGTTCTTC. V is TRBV30 and J is TRBJ2-1; D is unresolved. Trimming cost V 2 bases and J 6 bases, with 5 bases left between them. In germline, CDR1 is GTSNPN, CDR2 SVGIG (reference sequence). This CDR3 region has 11 residues. Full variable domain (remainder filled in from reference TRBV30 and TRBJ2-1): SQTIHQWPATLVQPVGSPLSLECTVEGTSNPNLYWYRQAAGRGLQLLFYSVGIGQISSEVPQNLSASRPQDRQFILSSKKLLLSDSGFYLCAWSSFNEQFFGPGTRLTVL.

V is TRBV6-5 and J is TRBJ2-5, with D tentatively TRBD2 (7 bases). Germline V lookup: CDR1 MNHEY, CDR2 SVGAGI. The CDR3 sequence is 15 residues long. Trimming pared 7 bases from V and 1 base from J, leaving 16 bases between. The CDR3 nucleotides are TGTGCCAGCACCCTAGTGGGGGGGCTCCAAGAGACCCAGTACTTC. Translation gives CASTLVGGLQETQYF.

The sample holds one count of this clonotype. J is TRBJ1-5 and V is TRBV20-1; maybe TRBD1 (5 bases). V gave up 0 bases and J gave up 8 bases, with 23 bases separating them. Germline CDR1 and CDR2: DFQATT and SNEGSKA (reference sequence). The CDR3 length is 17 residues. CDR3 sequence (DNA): TGCAGTGCTAGAGATGTCCGCGGGACGGACTCGTCGAAGCCCCAGCATTTT. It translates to CSARDVRGTDSSKPQHF.

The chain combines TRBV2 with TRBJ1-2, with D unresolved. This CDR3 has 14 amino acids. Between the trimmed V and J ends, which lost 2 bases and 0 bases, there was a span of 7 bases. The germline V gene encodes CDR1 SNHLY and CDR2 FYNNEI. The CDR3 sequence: CASSENLANYGYTF. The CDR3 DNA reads TGTGCCAGCAGTGAAAACTTAGCTAACTATGGCTACACCTTC.

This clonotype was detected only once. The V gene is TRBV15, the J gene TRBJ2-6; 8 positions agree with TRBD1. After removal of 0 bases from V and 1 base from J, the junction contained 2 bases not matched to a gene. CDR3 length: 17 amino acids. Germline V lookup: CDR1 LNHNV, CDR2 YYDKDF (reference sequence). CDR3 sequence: CATSRDRDRSGANVLTF. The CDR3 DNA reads TGTGCCACCAGCAGAGATCGGGACAGGTCTGGGGCCAACGTCCTGACTTTC. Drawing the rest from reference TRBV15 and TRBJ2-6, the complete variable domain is DAMVIQNPRYQVTQFGKPVTLSCSQTLNHNVMYWYQQKSSQAPKLLFHYYDKDFNNEADTPDNFQSRRPNTSFCFLDIRSPGLGDTAMYLCATSRDRDRSGANVLTFGAGSRLTVL.

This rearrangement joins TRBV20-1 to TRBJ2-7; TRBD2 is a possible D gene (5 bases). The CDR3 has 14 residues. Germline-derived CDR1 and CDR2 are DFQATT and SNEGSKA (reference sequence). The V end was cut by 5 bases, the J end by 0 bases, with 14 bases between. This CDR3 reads CSARVKRSSYEQYF. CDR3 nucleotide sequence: TGCAGTGCTCGTGTGAAGCGGTCCTCCTACGAGCAGTACTTC.

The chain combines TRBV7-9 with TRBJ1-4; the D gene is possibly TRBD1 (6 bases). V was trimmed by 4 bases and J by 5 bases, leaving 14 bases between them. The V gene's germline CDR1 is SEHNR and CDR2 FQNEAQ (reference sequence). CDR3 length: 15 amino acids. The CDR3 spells CASSSETGINEKLFF. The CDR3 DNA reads TGTGCCAGCAGCTCGGAGACAGGTATCAATGAAAAACTGTTTTTT.

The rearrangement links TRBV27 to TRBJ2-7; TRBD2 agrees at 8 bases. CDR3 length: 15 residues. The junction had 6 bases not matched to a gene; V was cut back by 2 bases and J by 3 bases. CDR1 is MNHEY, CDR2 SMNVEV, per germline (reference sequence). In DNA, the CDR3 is TGTGCCAGCAGTTTAGGAGGCGGGGGGCGCTACGAGCAGTACTTC. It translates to CASSLGGGGRYEQYF.